The rows below give T cell receptor beta chains drawn from one sample of a study of human T cells and chemical hapten exposure. TCRdb reprocessed the 5' RACE reads via MiXCR and lists one record per CDR3 protein. The sample comprises more than 75,000 distinct CDR3 sequences, roughly 15% of which are singletons, and approximately 6.3% rests with the top ten. The receptors originated from a female donor in good health. CDR3s include the opening cysteine and the closing phenylalanine or tryptophan. A D gene is named only where the DNA matches it firmly. The listing skips clone size in some rows; elsewhere it reads once, few, many or a size class.

D gene | clone size | J gene | V gene | CDR3 DNA | CDR3 protein
- | - | TRBJ1-5 | TRBV2 | TGTGCCAGCAAGTCTTTGTATCAGCCCCAGCATTTT | CASKSLYQPQHF
TRBD2 | few | TRBJ2-1 | TRBV4-2 | TGTGCCAGCAGCCAAGATGGGACTAGTAATGAGCAGTTCTTC | CASSQDGTSNEQFF
TRBD2 | - | TRBJ2-1 | TRBV28 | TGTGCCAGCAGTCCACCCCGGGGACTAGCGGGAGGCCGAAGATCCAACAATGAGCAGTTCTTC | CASSPPRGLAGGRRSNNEQFF
TRBD2 | - | TRBJ2-7 | TRBV11-2 | TGTGCCAGCAGCCTGTGGATTAGCGGGGGGGACTCCTACGAGCAGTACTTC | CASSLWISGGDSYEQYF
TRBD1 | many | TRBJ2-1 | TRBV7-8 | TGTGCCAGCAGCCCGGACAGGGGGGTTTACAATGAGCAGTTCTTC | CASSPDRGVYNEQFF
TRBD2 | - | TRBJ2-7 | TRBV12-3/TRBV12-4 | TGTGCCAGCCGGCGGGAGGGCCCCGAGCAGTACTTC | CASRREGPEQYF
- | - | TRBJ2-7 | TRBV7-2 | TGTGCCAGCAGCCCGAATCCACTACTTCTCTCCTACGAGCAGTACTTC | CASSPNPLLLSYEQYF
TRBD2 | few | TRBJ2-3 | TRBV5-6 | TGTGCCAGCAGCTTGAAGACTAGCGGGGGGTGGGGAGATACGCAGTATTTT | CASSLKTSGGWGDTQYF
TRBD1 | once | TRBJ1-1 | TRBV6-5 | TGTGCCAGCAGTAGACCGGGACAGGGTGTCACTGAAGCTTTCTTT | CASSRPGQGVTEAFF
TRBD2 | medium-sized | TRBJ2-7 | TRBV4-3 | TGCGCCAGCAGCCAAGATCGGGGGGGCCCCTACGAGCAGTACTTC | CASSQDRGGPYEQYF
TRBD1 | few | TRBJ2-3 | TRBV7-2 | TGTGCCAGCAGCTATTCAGGGGGCGTAGGCACAGATACGCAGTATTTT | CASSYSGGVGTDTQYF
TRBD1 | - | TRBJ1-6 | TRBV5-1 | TGCGCCAGCAGCCCCGGGACAGGGGGCGCGAGGCTGAATTCACCCCTCCACTTT | CASSPGTGGARLNSPLHF
TRBD2 | few | TRBJ2-6 | TRBV30 | TGTGGCATGGGGAGGGAGCGGGGGGGCTCTGGGGCCAACGTCCTGACTTTC | CGMGRERGGSGANVLTF
- | few | TRBJ1-5 | TRBV7-2 | TGTGCCAGCAGCTCAGATAGCAATCAGCCCCAGCATTTT | CASSSDSNQPQHF
TRBD2 | - | TRBJ2-1 | TRBV12-3/TRBV12-4 | TGTGCCAGCAGTCCTACTAGCGGGAGGGCCTCTGAGCAGTTCTTC | CASSPTSGRASEQFF
- | - | TRBJ1-1 | TRBV5-6 | TGTGCCAGCAGCTTGTGGGTAGGGTCAATGAACACTGAAGCTTTCTTT | CASSLWVGSMNTEAFF
TRBD1 | few | TRBJ1-4 | TRBV28 | TGTGCCAGCAGGGGGACAGGGGCAACTAATGAAAAACTGTTTTTT | CASRGTGATNEKLFF
- | many | TRBJ1-2 | TRBV6-1 | TGTGCCAGCAGTGAAATGCTTAGGACAGTCTACTATGGCTACACCTTC | CASSEMLRTVYYGYTF
- | few | TRBJ2-2 | TRBV6-6 | TGTGCCAGCAGCTCCCCCCAGGGGCTGGACACCGGGGAGCTGTTTTTT | CASSSPQGLDTGELFF
TRBD2 | - | TRBJ2-3 | TRBV7-2 | TGTGCCAGCAGCTCCCGACTAGCGGGGCCCCGCACAGATACGCAGTATTTT | CASSSRLAGPRTDTQYF
- | few | TRBJ2-7 | TRBV20-1 | TGCAGTGCTAGAGTGGGCAGCCCGGAGGGGGAGCAGTACTTC | CSARVGSPEGEQYF
- | - | TRBJ2-7 | TRBV7-9 | TGTGCCAGCAGCTCTTCCCATGACCCGGGAGTCTACGAGCAGTACTTC | CASSSSHDPGVYEQYF
- | - | TRBJ1-1 | TRBV7-9 | TGTGCCAGCAGCTGGGACATAGCTAACACTGAAGCTTTCTTT | CASSWDIANTEAFF